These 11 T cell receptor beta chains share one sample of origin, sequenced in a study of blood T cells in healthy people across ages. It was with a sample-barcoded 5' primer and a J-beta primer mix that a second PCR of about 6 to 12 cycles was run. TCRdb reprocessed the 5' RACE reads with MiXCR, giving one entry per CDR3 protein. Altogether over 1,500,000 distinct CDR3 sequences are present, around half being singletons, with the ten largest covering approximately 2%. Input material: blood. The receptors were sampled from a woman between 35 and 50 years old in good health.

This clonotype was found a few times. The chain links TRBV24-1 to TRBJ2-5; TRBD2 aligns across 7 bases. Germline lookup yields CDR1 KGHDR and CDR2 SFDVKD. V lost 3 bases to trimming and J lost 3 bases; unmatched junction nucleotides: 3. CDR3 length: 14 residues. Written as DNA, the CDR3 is TGTGCCACCAGTGATGTGGGGAGGGAAGAGACCCAGTACTTC. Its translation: CATSDVGREETQYF.

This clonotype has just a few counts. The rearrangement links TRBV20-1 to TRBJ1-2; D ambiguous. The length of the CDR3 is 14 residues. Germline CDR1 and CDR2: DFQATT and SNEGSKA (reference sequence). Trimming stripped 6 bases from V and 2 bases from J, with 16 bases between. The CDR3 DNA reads TGCAGTGCCTCAATGGGAACAGCCAACTATGGCTACACCTTC. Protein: CSASMGTANYGYTF.

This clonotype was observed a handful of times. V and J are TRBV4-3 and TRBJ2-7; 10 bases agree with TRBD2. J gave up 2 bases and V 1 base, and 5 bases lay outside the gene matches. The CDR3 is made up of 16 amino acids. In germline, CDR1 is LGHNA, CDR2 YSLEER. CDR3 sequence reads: CASSQASGGVTYEQYF. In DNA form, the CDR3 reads TGCGCCAGCAGCCAAGCTAGCGGGGGAGTCACCTACGAGCAGTACTTC.

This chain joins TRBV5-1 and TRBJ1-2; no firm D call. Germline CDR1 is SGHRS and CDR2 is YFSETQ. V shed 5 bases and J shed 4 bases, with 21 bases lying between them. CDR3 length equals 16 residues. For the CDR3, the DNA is TGCGCCAGCAGGTTGAATTATGGGGATCAGAGCTATGGCTACACCTTC. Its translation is CASRLNYGDQSYGYTF.

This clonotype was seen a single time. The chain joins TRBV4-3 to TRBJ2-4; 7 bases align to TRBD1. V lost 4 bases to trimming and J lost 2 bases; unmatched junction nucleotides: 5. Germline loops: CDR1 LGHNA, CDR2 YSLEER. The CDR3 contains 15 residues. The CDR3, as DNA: TGCGCCAGCAGCCCTGAGACAGGGACCAAAAACATTCAGTACTTC. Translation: CASSPETGTKNIQYF.

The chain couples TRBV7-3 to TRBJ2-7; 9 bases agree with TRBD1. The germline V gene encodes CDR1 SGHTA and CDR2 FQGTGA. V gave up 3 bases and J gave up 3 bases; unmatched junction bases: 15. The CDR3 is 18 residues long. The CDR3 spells CASSFFSGDRDLLYEQYF. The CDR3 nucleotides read TGTGCCAGCAGCTTCTTTTCTGGGGACAGGGACCTCCTCTACGAGCAGTACTTC.

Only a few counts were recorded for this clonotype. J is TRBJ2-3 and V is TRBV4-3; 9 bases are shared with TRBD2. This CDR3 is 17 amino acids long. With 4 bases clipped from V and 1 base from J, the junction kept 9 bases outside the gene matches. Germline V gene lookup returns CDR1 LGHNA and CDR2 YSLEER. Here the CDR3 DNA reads TGCGCCAGCAGCCCAAGGGGGAAGCGGGGGGGCACAGATACGCAGTATTTT. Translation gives CASSPRGKRGGTDTQYF.

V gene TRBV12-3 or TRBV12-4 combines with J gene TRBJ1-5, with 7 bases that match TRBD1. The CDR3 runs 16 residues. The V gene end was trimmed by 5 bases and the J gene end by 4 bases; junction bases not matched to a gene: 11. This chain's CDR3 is CASSAIRGRGNQPQHF. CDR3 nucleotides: TGTGCCAGCAGTGCCATAAGGGGGCGGGGGAATCAGCCCCAGCATTTT.

This chain's CDR3 is CASIQGSRYGYTF. CDR3 DNA: TGTGCCAGTATACAGGGGTCGCGCTATGGCTACACCTTC. V gene TRBV6-1 combines with J gene TRBJ1-2; 7 bases fit TRBD1. Trimming at V came to 9 bases and at J to 4 bases, leaving 8 bases not matched to a gene. The CDR3 sequence is 13 residues long. Germline-derived CDR1 and CDR2 are MNHNS and SASEGT.

CDR3 nucleotides: TGTGCCAGCAGTTACAGTAGTCCAGCATCCTTCTATGGCTACACCTTC. As protein: CASSYSSPASFYGYTF. The chain is built from TRBV6-2 or TRBV6-3 and TRBJ1-2; no definite D call. The CDR3 has 16 residues. Trimming shortened V by 2 bases and J by 4 bases, and 17 bases separated the two germline ends. The germline V gene has CDR1 MNHEY and CDR2 SVGEGT.

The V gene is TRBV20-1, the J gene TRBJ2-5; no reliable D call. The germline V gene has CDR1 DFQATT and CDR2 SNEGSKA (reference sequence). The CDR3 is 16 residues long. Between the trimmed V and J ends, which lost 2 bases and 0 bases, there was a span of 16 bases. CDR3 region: CSARFRLTAHQETQYF. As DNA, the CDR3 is TGCAGTGCTAGATTCCGGCTAACGGCTCACCAAGAGACCCAGTACTTC.